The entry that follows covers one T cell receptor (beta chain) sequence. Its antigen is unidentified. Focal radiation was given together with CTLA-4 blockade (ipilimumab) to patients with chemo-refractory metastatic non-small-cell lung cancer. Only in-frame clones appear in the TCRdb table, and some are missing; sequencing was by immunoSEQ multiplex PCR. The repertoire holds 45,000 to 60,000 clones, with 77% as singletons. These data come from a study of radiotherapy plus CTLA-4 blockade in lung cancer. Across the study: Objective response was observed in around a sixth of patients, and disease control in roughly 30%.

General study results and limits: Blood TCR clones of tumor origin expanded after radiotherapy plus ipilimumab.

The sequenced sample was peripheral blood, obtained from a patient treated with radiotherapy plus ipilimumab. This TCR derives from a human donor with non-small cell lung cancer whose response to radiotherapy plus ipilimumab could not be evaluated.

This CDR3 reads CASSPPWDRVEELFF. The CDR3 region has the DNA TGTGCCAGCAGCCCGCCCTGGGACAGGGTAGAGGAACTGTTTTTT. J is TRBJ1-4 and V is TRBV7-9, with 9 bases identical to TRBD1. CDR3 length: 15 amino acids. Germline values: CDR1 SEHNR, CDR2 FQNEAQ (reference sequence). V was pared by 5 bases and J by 12 bases, with 13 bases of the junction left unmatched.